This TCR beta chain stems from a study of CD8 T cells in Susac syndrome. TCR beta sequencing was performed on blood CD8+ and CD4+ T cells. Reverse transcription of about 0.45 to 1 ug RNA was performed with random hexamers. Via MiXCR, TCRdb re-called the immunoSEQ multiplex PCR reads, giving one row per CDR3 protein. Seen here are under 350,000 distinct CDR3 sequences, around 90% observed once, and the top ten hold 0.06% to 0.075%. This CDR3 spans 14 amino acids. Per the germline V gene, CDR1 is MNHNY and CDR2 is SVGAGI (reference sequence). V was clipped by 6 bases and J by 4 bases; unmatched bases: 5.

This clonotype was sampled from a human donor with multiple sclerosis. Sequencing was performed on CD4+ T cells from PBMCs. The chain couples TRBV6-6 to TRBJ2-5; 10 bases are shared with TRBD2. The CDR3 region has the DNA TGTGCCAGCAGGGCTGGACTAGCGGCAGAGACCCAGTACTTC. The encoded protein is CASRAGLAAETQYF.